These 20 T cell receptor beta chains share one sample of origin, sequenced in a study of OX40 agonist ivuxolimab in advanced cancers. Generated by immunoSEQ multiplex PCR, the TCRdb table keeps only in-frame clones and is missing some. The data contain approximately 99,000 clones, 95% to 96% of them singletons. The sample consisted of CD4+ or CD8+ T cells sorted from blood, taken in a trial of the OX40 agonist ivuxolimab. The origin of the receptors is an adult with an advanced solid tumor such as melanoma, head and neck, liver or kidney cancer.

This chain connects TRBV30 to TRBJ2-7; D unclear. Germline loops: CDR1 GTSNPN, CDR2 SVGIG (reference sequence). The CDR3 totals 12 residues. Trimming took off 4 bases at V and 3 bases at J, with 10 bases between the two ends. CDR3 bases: TGTGCCTGGAAGTCAAAGGGCTACGAGCAGTACTTC. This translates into CAWKSKGYEQYF.

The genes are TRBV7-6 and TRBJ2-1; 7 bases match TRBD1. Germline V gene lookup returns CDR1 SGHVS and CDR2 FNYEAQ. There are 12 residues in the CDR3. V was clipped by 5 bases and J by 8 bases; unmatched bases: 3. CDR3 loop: CASSPGGDEQFF. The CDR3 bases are TGTGCCAGCAGCCCAGGGGGTGATGAGCAGTTCTTC.

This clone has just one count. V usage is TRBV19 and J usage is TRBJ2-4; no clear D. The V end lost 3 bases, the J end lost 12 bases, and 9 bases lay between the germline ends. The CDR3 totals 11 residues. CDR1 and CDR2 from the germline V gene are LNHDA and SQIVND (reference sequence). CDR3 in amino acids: CASSMGTSQYF. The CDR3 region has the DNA TGTGCCAGTAGTATGGGAACAAGTCAGTACTTC.

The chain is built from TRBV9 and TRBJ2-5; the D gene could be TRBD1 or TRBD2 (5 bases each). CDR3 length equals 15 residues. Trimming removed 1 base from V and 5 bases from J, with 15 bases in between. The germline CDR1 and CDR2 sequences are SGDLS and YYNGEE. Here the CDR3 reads CASSVWDGSGETQYF. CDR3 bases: TGTGCCAGCAGCGTATGGGACGGGTCAGGGGAGACCCAGTACTTC.

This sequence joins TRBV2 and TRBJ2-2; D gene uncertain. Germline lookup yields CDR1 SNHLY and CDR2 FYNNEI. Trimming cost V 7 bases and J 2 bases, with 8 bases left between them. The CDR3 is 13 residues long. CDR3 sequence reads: CASIGRNTGELFF. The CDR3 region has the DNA TGTGCCAGCATCGGCCGCAACACCGGGGAGCTGTTTTTT.

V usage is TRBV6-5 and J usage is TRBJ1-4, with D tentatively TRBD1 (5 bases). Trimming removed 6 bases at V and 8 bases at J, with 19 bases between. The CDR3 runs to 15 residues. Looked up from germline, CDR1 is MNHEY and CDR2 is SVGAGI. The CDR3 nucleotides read TGTGCCAGCAGCGACCTCCGGGACTCCTGGGAAAAACTGTTTTTT. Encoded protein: CASSDLRDSWEKLFF.

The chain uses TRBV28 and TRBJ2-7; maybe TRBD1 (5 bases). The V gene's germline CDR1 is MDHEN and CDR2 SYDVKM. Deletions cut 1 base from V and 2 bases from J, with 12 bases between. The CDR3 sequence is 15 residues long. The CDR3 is CASSLFGSGTYEQYF. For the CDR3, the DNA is TGTGCCAGCAGTTTATTTGGCTCAGGGACCTACGAGCAGTACTTC.

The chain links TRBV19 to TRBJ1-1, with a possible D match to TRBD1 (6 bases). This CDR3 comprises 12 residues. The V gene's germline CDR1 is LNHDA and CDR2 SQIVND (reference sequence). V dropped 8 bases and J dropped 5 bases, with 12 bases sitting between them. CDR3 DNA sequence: TGTGCCAGTCGCAGGGGTGTAACTGAAGCTTTCTTT. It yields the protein CASRRGVTEAFF.

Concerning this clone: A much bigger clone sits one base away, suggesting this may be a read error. For the CDR3, the DNA is TGTGCCAGCAGCTCGGGACAGTCCTACGAGCAGTACTTC. Translated: CASSSGQSYEQYF. The chain links TRBV7-9 to TRBJ2-7; 7 bases match TRBD1. The V segment lost 4 bases and the J segment 1 base; nucleotides outside the gene matches: 1. The germline gives CDR1 SEHNR, CDR2 FQNEAQ (reference sequence). The CDR3 contains 13 residues. Together with reference TRBV7-9 and TRBJ2-7, the CDR3 gives the full variable domain: DTGVSQNPRHKITKRGQNVTFRCDPISEHNRLYWYRQTLGQGPEFLTYFQNEAQLEKSRLLSDRFSAERPKGSFSTLEIQRTEQGDSAMYLCASSSGQSYEQYFGPGTRLTVT.

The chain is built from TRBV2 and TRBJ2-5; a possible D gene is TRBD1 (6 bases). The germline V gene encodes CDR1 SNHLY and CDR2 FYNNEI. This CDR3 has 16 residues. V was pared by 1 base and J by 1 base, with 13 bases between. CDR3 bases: TGTGCCAGCAGTGAAGAGCGTGGACAGCTCCAAGAGACCCAGTACTTC. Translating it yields CASSEERGQLQETQYF.

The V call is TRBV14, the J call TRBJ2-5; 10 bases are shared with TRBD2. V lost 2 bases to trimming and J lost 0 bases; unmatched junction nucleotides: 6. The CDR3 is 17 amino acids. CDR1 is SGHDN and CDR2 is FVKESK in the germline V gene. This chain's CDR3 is CASSQLLAGAYQETQYF. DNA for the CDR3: TGTGCCAGCAGCCAACTCCTAGCGGGGGCGTACCAAGAGACCCAGTACTTC.

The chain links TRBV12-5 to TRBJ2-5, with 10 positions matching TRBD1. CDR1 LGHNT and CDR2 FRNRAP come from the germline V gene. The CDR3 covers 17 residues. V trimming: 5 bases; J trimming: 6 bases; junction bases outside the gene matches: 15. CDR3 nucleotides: TGTGCTAGTGGTCCTAACTTGGACAGGGGGATGTTGAAGACCCAGTACTTC. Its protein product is CASGPNLDRGMLKTQYF.

Here the CDR3 reads CASSASASGAGELFF. For the CDR3, the DNA is TGTGCCAGCAGTGCTAGCGCGAGCGGAGCCGGGGAGCTGTTTTTT. The V and J genes are TRBV7-9 and TRBJ2-2; TRBD2 is a possible D gene (6 bases). Germline V gene sequence: CDR1 SEHNR, CDR2 FQNEAQ (reference sequence). The CDR3 extends over 15 amino acids. Trimming cost V 6 bases and J 6 bases, with 17 bases left between them.

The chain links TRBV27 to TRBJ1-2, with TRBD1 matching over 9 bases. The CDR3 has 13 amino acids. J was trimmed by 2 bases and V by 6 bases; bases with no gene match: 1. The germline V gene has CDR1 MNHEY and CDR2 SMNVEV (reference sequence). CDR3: CASRGTGNYGYTF. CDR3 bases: TGTGCCAGCAGAGGGACAGGGAACTATGGCTACACCTTC.

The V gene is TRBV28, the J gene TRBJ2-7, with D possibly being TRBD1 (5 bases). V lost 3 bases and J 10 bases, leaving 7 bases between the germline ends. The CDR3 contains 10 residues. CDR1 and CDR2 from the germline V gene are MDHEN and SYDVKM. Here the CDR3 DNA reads TGTGCCAGCAGTTTCAGGGAACAGTACTTC. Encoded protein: CASSFREQYF.

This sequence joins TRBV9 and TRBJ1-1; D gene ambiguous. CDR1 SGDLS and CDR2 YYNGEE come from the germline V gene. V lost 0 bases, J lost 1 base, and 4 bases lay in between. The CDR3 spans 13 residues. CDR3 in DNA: TGTGCCAGCAGCGTAGGTTGGAACACTGAAGCTTTCTTT. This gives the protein CASSVGWNTEAFF.

In DNA, the CDR3 is TGCGCCAGCAGCTGGTACGGGACTAGCGGGGAGGTAGATACGCAGTATTTT. This codes for CASSWYGTSGEVDTQYF. The chain has TRBV5-1 and TRBJ2-3; 13 bases are shared with TRBD2. This CDR3 is built from 17 residues. Trimming removed 3 bases from V and 5 bases from J; junction bases left unmatched: 9. CDR1 and CDR2 (germline): SGHRS, YFSETQ.

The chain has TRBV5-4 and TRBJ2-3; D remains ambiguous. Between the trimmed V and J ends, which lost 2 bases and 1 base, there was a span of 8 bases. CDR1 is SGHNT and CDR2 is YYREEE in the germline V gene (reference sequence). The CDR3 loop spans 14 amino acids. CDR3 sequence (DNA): TGTGCCAGCAGCTTCGCCGACGGCACAGATACGCAGTATTTT. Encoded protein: CASSFADGTDTQYF.

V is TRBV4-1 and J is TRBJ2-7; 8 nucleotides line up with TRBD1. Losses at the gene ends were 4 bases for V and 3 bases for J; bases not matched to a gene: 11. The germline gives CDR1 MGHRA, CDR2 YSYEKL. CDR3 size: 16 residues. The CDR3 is CASSLTSQGVYYEQYF. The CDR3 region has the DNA TGCGCCAGCAGCCTAACCTCACAGGGGGTTTACTACGAGCAGTACTTC.

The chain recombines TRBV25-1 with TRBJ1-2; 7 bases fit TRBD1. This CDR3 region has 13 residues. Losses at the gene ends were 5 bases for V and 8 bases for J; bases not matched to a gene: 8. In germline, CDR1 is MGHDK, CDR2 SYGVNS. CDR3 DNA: TGTGCCAGCAGTTTAGGGTCAGGGGGAGGCTACACCTTC. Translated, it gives CASSLGSGGGYTF.